A selection of T cell receptor beta chains follows, all from one sample in a study of T cells in tuberculosis. Assay: immunoSEQ multiplex PCR; the TCRdb copy retains only in-frame clones and omits some. The sample has roughly 92,000 clones, approximately 91% seen once. Sequencing was performed on CD1b-GMM tetramer-negative cells sorted from PBMCs. These TCRs come from an adult woman with latent tuberculosis. Both conserved end residues are trimmed from each CDR3. D genes are given only for firm matches.

TRBV2	TRBJ1-1	-	ASNRGMNTEAF
TRBV18	TRBJ2-3	TRBD2	ASSPSRETDTQY
TRBV2	TRBJ2-3	-	ASSRESTDTQY
TRBV5-1	TRBJ2-5	-	ASSWQGQTSGTQY
TRBV7-7	TRBJ2-2	TRBD1	ASSLDRGTGELF
TRBV7-8	TRBJ1-2	-	ASSSREHYGYT
TRBV5-1	TRBJ2-2	TRBD2	ASSPGLAGVITGELF
TRBV6-1	TRBJ1-6	-	ASSESPPSYNSPLH
TRBV7-6	TRBJ1-2	-	ASSLATDFTAALNGYT
TRBV7-9	TRBJ1-2	TRBD1	ASSGVRDRDNYGYT
TRBV28	TRBJ1-4	TRBD1	ASRPPGQGPGRANEKLF
TRBV2	TRBJ1-6	TRBD1	ASSEVRLTGSQSPLH
TRBV6-5	TRBJ2-1	TRBD2	ASRTLSGGAGAF
TRBV5-8	TRBJ2-5	TRBD2	ASSLAGTTQETQY
TRBV9	TRBJ1-6	-	ASSIRDTDSPLH
TRBV2	TRBJ2-3	-	ASSSTPSSDTQY
TRBV6-5	TRBJ2-1	TRBD1	ASSYGTGGAGEQF
TRBV30	TRBJ1-1	TRBD1	AWRPGGTEAF
TRBV10-3	TRBJ2-7	-	AIRSGGGEEQY
TRBV30	TRBJ1-1	TRBD1	AWRGDRENTEAF
TRBV2	TRBJ1-5	TRBD1	ASSEDRGLGQPQH
TRBV7-2	TRBJ2-3	-	ASSLGSGSTDTQY
TRBV14	TRBJ2-3	TRBD2	ASSRGTSGGSDTQY
TRBV9	TRBJ2-1	TRBD2	ASSVGGGLRNEQF
TRBV6-5	TRBJ1-1	TRBD1	ASSSTGGNTEAF
TRBV27	TRBJ2-1	TRBD2	ASSSTPPQRGVNEQF
TRBV30	TRBJ1-1	-	AWSADLNTEAF
TRBV19	TRBJ2-3	TRBD1	ASSRQGSTDTQY
TRBV5-1	TRBJ1-2	TRBD1	ASSYGQAYGYT
TRBV19	TRBJ2-3	-	ASSPLQGFTDTQY
TRBV7-9	TRBJ2-1	TRBD2	ASSLRTSGDTYNEQF
TRBV7-6	TRBJ1-4	-	ASSIEWGDEKLF
TRBV25-1	TRBJ2-1	TRBD1	ASSSTGASSYNEQF
TRBV18	TRBJ2-7	-	ASSPVQGYEQY
TRBV5-4	TRBJ2-5	TRBD2	ASSESGSHTRETQY
TRBV6-5	TRBJ2-5	TRBD2	ASRSMTSGRVTQY
TRBV30	TRBJ1-4	-	AWSQRSTNEKLF
TRBV15	TRBJ2-2	-	ATSRVTGPTGELF
TRBV5-6	TRBJ2-3	TRBD2	ASSAPPGTSGGYTQY
TRBV5-4	TRBJ2-3	TRBD1	ASSTDRQDTQY
TRBV7-2	TRBJ2-3	-	ASSLAAADTQY
TRBV7-7	TRBJ2-5	TRBD1	ASSLGTGGVKGTQY
TRBV20-1	TRBJ1-1	TRBD1	SAPRGQAF
TRBV5-6	TRBJ1-2	TRBD1	ASGSGTGSRGYT
TRBV11-2	TRBJ2-2	TRBD2	ASSSNRDYGELF
TRBV18	TRBJ1-6	-	ASSPLQGSNSPLH
TRBV11-2	TRBJ2-7	-	ASSSGHTSYEQY
TRBV4-3	TRBJ1-6	TRBD1	ASSQVDRGDNSPLH
TRBV19	TRBJ2-2	TRBD2	ASSVGLVGSGELF
TRBV29-1	TRBJ1-2	TRBD1	SVDIGQGRYGYT
TRBV6-1	TRBJ1-4	-	ASTRAGANEKLF
TRBV5-1	TRBJ2-1	TRBD2	ASRRLASGAYNEQF
TRBV6-6	TRBJ2-5	TRBD1	ASSYSPTGGETQY
TRBV19	TRBJ1-6	-	ASMQGGSSPLH
TRBV25-1	TRBJ1-2	-	ASSEYGDKRLGYGYT
TRBV25-1	TRBJ1-1	-	ASSEFGGTNTEAF
TRBV21-1	TRBJ2-5	-	ASSTLGSPQETQY